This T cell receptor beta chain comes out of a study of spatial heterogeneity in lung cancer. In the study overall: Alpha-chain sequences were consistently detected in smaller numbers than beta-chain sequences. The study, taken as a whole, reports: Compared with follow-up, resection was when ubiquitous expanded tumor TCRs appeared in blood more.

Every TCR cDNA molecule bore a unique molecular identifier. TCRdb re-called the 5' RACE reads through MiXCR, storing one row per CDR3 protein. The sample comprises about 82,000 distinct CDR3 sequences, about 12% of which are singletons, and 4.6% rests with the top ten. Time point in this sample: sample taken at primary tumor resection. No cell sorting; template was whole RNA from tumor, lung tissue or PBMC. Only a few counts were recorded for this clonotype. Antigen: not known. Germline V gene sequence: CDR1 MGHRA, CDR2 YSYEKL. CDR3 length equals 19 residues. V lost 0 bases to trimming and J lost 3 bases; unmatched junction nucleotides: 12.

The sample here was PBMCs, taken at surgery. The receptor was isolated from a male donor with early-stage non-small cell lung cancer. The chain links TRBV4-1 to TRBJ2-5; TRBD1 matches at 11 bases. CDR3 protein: CASSQDPRGQGAREETQYF. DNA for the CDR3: TGCGCCAGCAGCCAAGACCCTAGAGGACAGGGGGCGCGTGAAGAGACCCAGTACTTC.